Following are 9 T cell receptor beta chains from one sample sequenced in a study of long-term antiretroviral therapy in people with HIV. This was the immunoSEQ v3.0 assay at survey level. The data were produced by immunoSEQ multiplex PCR, yet TCRdb's version contains in-frame clones alone and is incomplete. The sample carries under 12,000 clones, about 80% recorded once. The material was unsorted PBMCs, obtained at the start of antiretroviral therapy, before treatment. Source of these receptors: a man aged 25 to 40 with HIV.

The chain joins TRBV25-1 to TRBJ2-5; D may match TRBD1 or TRBD2 (5 bases each). Germline V gives CDR1 MGHDK, CDR2 SYGVNS. V was shortened by 4 bases and J by 7 bases, with 19 bases between the two germline ends. The CDR3 is 15 amino acids. CDR3 sequence (DNA): TGTGCCAGCAGTGCCGCCAGGGCCCCCGAGGGGACCCAGTACTTC. Translating it yields CASSAARAPEGTQYF.

The rearrangement links TRBV5-4 to TRBJ1-2; D may be TRBD1 (6 bases). The CDR3 runs 12 residues. V was shortened by 3 bases and J by 6 bases, with 9 bases between the two germline ends. CDR1 and CDR2 (germline): SGHNT, YYREEE (reference sequence). This CDR3 reads CASSYYRDGYTF. The CDR3 DNA is TGTGCCAGCAGCTATTACAGGGATGGCTACACCTTC.

V gene TRBV6-1 combines with J gene TRBJ1-1; D is undetermined. V shed 8 bases and J shed 4 bases, with 11 bases lying between them. Germline CDR1 MNHNS, CDR2 SASEGT. This CDR3 comprises 12 residues. This CDR3 reads CASLGLGTEAFF. For the CDR3, the DNA is TGTGCCAGCCTAGGGTTGGGCACTGAAGCTTTCTTT.

The chain couples TRBV5-4 to TRBJ1-5; D is perhaps TRBD1 (5 bases). V was trimmed by 4 bases and J by 4 bases, leaving 12 bases between them. Germline V lookup: CDR1 SGHNT, CDR2 YYREEE (reference sequence). There are 14 residues in the CDR3. DNA of the CDR3: TGTGCCAGCAGCGATGGGGGTGCTAATCAGCCCCAGCATTTT. As protein: CASSDGGANQPQHF. The variable domain in full, with the rest retrieved from reference TRBV5-4 and TRBJ1-5, is ETGVTQSPTHLIKTRGQQVTLRCSSQSGHNTVSWYQQALGQGPQFIFQYYREEENGRGNFPPRFSGLQFPNYSSELNVNALELDDSALYLCASSDGGANQPQHFGDGTRLSIL.

CDR3 in DNA: TGTGCCAGCAGTTCCAACAGCTCCTATAATTCACCCCTCCACTTT. This encodes CASSSNSSYNSPLHF. The J gene is TRBJ1-6, the V gene TRBV6-6; D unresolved. The CDR3 contains 15 residues. V was pared by 4 bases and J by 0 bases, with 7 bases between. The germline gives CDR1 MNHNY, CDR2 SVGAGI (reference sequence).

The chain uses TRBV7-9 and TRBJ2-1, with no clear D. Germline V gene lookup returns CDR1 SEHNR and CDR2 FQNEAQ (reference sequence). V shed 6 bases and J shed 2 bases, with 20 bases lying between them. This CDR3 spans 17 amino acids. The CDR3: CASRPTQRALTYNEQFF. The CDR3 bases are TGTGCCAGCAGGCCGACTCAAAGGGCCTTGACCTACAATGAGCAGTTCTTC.

This chain connects TRBV7-6 to TRBJ2-7; unclear D gene. Germline V gene lookup returns CDR1 SGHVS and CDR2 FNYEAQ. The ends were cut back, 5 bases at V and 4 bases at J, with 9 bases in the middle. The CDR3 has 12 amino acids. CDR3 region: CASSKSEYEQYF. As DNA, the CDR3 is TGTGCCAGCAGCAAATCGGAGTACGAGCAGTACTTC.

The J gene is TRBJ2-1, the V gene TRBV5-1, with D perhaps given as TRBD1 or TRBD2 (6 bases each). Germline values: CDR1 SGHRS, CDR2 YFSETQ. The CDR3 is 15 amino acids. V dropped 5 bases and J dropped 8 bases, with 20 bases sitting between them. CDR3 coding DNA: TGCGCCAGCAGTTATCAGGGGTCGCGGAGGGATGAGCAGTTCTTC. It encodes CASSYQGSRRDEQFF.

The chain links TRBV5-4 to TRBJ2-7, with 7 nucleotides matching TRBD2. J lost 4 bases, V lost 4 bases, and 8 bases had no gene match. Germline V lookup: CDR1 SGHNT, CDR2 YYREEE (reference sequence). This CDR3 is built from 14 residues. The CDR3 region has the DNA TGTGCCAGCAGCACTCTCAGCGGGACTTACGAGCAGTACTTC. Protein product: CASSTLSGTYEQYF.